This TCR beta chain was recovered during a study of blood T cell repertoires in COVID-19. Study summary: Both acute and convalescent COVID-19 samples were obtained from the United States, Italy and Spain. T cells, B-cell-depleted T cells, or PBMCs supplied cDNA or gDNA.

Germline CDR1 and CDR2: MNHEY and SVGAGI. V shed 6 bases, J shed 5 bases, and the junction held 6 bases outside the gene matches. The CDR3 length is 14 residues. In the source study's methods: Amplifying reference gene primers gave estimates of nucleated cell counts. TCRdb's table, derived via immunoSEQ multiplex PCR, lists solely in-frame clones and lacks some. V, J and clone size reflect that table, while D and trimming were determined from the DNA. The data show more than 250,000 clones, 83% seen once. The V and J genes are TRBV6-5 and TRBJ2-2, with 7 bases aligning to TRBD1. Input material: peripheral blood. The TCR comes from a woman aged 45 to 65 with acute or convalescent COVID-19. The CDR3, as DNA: TGTGCCAGCAGGCCCGGGACAGTGACCGGGGAGCTGTTTTTT. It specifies CASRPGTVTGELFF.